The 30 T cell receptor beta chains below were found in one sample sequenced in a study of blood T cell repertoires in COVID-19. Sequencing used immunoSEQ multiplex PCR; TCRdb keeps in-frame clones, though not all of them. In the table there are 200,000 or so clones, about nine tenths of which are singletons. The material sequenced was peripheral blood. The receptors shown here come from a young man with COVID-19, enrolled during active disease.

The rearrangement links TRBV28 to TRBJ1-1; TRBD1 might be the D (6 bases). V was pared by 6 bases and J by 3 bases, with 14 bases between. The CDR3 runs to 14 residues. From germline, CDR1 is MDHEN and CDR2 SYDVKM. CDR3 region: CASRLTGWDTEAFF. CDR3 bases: TGTGCCAGCAGACTTACAGGGTGGGACACTGAAGCTTTCTTT.

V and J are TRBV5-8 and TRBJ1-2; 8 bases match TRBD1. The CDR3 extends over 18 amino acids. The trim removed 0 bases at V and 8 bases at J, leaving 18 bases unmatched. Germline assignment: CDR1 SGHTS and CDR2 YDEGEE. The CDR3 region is CASSLVLFGQGTVGGYTF. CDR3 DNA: TGTGCCAGCAGCTTGGTGCTCTTTGGACAGGGCACCGTCGGCGGCTACACCTTC.

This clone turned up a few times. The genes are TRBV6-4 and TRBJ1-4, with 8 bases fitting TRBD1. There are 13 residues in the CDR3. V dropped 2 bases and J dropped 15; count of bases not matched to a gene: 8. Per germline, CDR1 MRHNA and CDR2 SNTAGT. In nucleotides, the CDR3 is TGTGCCAGCAGTGACACGGGACAGGTCGCCATGTTTTTT. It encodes CASSDTGQVAMFF.

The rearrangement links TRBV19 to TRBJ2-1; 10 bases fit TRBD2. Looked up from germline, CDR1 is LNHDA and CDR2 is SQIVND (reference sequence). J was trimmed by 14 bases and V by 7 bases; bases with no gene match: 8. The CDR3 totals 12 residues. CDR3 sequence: CASIGAGGAEFF. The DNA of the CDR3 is TGTGCCAGTATTGGAGCGGGGGGGGCCGAGTTCTTC.

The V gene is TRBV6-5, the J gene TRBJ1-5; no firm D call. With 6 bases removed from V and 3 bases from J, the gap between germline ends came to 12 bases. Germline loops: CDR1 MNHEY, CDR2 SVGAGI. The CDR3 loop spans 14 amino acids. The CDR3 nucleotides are TGTGCCAGCAGGAGGACGGAGGACAATCAGCCCCAGCATTTT. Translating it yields CASRRTEDNQPQHF.

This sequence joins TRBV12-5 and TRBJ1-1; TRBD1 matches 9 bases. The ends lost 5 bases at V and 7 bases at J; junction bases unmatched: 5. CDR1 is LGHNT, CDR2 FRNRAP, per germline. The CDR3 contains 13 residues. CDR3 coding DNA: TGTGCTAGTGGTCACGGGACAGGGCTTGAAGCTTTCTTT. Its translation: CASGHGTGLEAFF.

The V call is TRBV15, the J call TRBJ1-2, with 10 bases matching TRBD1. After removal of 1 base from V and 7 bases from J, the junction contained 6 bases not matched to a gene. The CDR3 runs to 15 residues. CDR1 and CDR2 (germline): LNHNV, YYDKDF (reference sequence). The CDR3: CATSRGGQGFGGYTF. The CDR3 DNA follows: TGTGCCACCAGCAGAGGGGGACAGGGGTTCGGTGGCTACACCTTC.

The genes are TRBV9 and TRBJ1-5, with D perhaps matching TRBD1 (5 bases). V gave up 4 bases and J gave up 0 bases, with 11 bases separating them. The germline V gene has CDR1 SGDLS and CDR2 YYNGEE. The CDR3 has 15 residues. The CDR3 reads CASSLGHGSNQPQHF. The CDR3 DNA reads TGTGCCAGCAGCCTAGGACACGGTAGCAATCAGCCCCAGCATTTT. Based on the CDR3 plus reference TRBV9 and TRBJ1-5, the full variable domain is DSGVTQTPKHLITATGQRVTLRCSPRSGDLSVYWYQQSLDQGLQFLIQYYNGEERAKGNILERFSAQQFPDLHSELNLSSLELGDSALYFCASSLGHGSNQPQHFGDGTRLSIL.

The CDR3 here is CASSKEDRGGLSNQPQHF. The CDR3 DNA is TGTGCCAGCAGCAAGGAGGACAGGGGAGGGTTGAGCAATCAGCCCCAGCATTTT. The V call is TRBV21-1, the J call TRBJ1-5; TRBD1 is taken as the D call from the table, unchecked against the DNA. TRBV21-1 corresponds to a pseudogene. This CDR3 has 18 residues.

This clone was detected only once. The CDR3 coding sequence is TGTGCCAGCAGTGGACAACAGGGGTGGAATCAGCCCCAGCATTTT. Encoded protein: CASSGQQGWNQPQHF. This rearrangement joins TRBV2 to TRBJ1-5, with 7 bases that match TRBD1. J gave up 4 bases and V 4 bases, and 7 bases lay outside the gene matches. CDR1 is SNHLY and CDR2 is FYNNEI in the germline V gene. The CDR3 extends over 15 amino acids.

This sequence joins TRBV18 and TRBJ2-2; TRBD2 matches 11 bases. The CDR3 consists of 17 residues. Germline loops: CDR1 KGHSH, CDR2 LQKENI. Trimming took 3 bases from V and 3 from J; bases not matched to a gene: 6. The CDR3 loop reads CASSPSELAGDTGELFF. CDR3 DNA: TGTGCCAGCTCACCGTCTGAACTAGCGGGAGACACCGGGGAGCTGTTTTTT.

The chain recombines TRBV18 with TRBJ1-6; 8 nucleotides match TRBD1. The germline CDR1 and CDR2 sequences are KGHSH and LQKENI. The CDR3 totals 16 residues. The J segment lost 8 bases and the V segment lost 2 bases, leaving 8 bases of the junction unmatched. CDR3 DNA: TGTGCCAGCTCACCAACGACAGGGGTGGTTCATTCACCCCTCCACTTT. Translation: CASSPTTGVVHSPLHF.

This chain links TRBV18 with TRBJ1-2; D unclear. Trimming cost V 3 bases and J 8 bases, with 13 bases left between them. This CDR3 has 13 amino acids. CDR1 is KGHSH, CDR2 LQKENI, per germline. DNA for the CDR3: TGTGCCAGCTCACCCGACGGGAGTCAGGGCTACACCTTC. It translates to CASSPDGSQGYTF.

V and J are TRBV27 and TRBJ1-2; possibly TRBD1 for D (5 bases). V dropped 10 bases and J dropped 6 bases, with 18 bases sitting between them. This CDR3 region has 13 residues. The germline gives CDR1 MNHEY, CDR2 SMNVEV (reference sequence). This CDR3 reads CATARWGGDGYTF. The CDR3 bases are TGTGCCACAGCCCGGTGGGGGGGTGATGGCTACACCTTC.

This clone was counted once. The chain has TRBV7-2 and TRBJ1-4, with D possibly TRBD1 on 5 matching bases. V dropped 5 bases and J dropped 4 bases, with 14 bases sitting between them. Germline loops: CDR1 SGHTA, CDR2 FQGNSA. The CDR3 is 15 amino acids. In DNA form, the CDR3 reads TGTGCCAGCAGCCCACAGGTGTCGATTAATGAAAAACTGTTTTTT. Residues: CASSPQVSINEKLFF.

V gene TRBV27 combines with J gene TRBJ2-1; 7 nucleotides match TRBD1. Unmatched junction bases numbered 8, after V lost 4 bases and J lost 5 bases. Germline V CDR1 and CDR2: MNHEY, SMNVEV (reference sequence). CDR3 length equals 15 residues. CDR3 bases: TGTGCCAGCAGTTACGACAGGGCTGTCCACAATGAGCAGTTCTTC. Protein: CASSYDRAVHNEQFF.

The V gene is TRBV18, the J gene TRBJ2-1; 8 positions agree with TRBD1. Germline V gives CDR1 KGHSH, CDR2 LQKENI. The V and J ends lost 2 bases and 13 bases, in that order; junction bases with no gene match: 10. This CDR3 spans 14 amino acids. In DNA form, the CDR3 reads TGTGCCAGCTCACCAGGCCGGGACAGGCTATTCCAGTTCTTC. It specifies CASSPGRDRLFQFF. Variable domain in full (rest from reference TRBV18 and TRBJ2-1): NAGVMQNPRHLVRRRGQEARLRCSPMKGHSHVYWYRQLPEEGLKFMVYLQKENIIDESGMPKERFSAEFPKEGPSILRIQQVVRGDSAAYFCASSPGRDRLFQFFGPGTRLTVL.

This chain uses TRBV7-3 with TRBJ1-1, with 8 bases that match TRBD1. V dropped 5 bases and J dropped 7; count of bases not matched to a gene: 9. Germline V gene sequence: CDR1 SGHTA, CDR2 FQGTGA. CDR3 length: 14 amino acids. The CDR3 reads CASSIGVRGHEAFF. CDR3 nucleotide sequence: TGTGCCAGCAGCATAGGGGTCAGGGGGCATGAAGCTTTCTTT.

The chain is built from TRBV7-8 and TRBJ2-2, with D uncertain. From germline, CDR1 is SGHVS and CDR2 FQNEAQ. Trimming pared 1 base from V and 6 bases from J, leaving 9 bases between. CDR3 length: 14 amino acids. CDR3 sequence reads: CASSLELSAGELFF. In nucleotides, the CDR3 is TGTGCCAGCAGCTTAGAGTTGAGCGCCGGGGAGCTGTTTTTT.

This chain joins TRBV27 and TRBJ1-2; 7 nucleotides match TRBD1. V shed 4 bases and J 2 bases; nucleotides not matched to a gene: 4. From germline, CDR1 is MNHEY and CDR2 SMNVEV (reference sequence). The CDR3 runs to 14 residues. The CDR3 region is CASSSGQKNYGYTF. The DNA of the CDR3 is TGTGCCAGCAGTTCGGGACAGAAGAACTATGGCTACACCTTC.

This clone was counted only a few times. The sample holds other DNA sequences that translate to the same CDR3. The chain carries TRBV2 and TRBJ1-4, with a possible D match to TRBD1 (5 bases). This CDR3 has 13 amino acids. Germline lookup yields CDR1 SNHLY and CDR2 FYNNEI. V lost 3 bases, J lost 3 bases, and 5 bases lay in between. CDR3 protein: CASSDRANEKLFF. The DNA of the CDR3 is TGTGCCAGCAGTGACAGGGCTAATGAAAAACTGTTTTTT. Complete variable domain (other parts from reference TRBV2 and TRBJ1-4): EPEVTQTPSHQVTQMGQEVILRCVPISNHLYFYWYRQILGQKVEFLVSFYNNEISEKSEIFDDQFSVERPDGSNFTLKIRSTKLEDSAMYFCASSDRANEKLFFGSGTQLSVL.

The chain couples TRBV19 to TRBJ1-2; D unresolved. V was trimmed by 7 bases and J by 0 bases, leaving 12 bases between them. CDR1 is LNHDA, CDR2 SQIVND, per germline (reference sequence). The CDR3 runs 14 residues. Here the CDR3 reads CASKRAGANYGYTF. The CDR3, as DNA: TGTGCCAGTAAACGGGCGGGTGCTAACTATGGCTACACCTTC.

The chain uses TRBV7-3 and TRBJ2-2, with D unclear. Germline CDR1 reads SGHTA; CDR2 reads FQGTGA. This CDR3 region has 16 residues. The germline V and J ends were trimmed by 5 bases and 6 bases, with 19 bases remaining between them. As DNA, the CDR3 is TGTGCCAGCAGCCCCGGGTCCCGGAATGACGCCGGGGAGCTGTTTTTT. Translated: CASSPGSRNDAGELFF.

CDR3: CASSYSDRDDQPQHF. The DNA of the CDR3 is TGTGCCAGCAGTTACTCAGACAGGGACGATCAGCCCCAGCATTTT. This chain links TRBV6-5 with TRBJ1-5; 7 bases fit TRBD1. V lost 0 bases to trimming and J lost 5 bases; unmatched junction nucleotides: 4. CDR1 and CDR2 from the germline V gene are MNHEY and SVGAGI. This CDR3 contains 15 residues.

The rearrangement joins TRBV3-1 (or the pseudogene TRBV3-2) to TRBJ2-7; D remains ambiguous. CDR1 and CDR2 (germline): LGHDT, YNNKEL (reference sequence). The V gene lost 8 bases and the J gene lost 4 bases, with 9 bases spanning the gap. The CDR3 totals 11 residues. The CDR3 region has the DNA TGTGCCAGCGGAGAATTGTACGAGCAGTACTTC. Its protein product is CASGELYEQYF.

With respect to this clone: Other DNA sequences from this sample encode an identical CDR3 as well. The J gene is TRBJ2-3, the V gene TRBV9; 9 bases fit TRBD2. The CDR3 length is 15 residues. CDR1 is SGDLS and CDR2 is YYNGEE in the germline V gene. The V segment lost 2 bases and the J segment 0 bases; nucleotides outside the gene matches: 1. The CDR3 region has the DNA TGTGCCAGCAGCGTCGGACTAGCGAGCACAGATACGCAGTATTTT. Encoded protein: CASSVGLASTDTQYF.

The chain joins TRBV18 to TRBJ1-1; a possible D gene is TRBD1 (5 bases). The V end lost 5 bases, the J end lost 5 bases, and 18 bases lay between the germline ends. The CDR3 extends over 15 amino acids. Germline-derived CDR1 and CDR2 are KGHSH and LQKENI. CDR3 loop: CASSTGLGARTEAFF. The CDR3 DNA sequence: TGTGCCAGCTCAACCGGACTAGGGGCTCGGACTGAAGCTTTCTTT.

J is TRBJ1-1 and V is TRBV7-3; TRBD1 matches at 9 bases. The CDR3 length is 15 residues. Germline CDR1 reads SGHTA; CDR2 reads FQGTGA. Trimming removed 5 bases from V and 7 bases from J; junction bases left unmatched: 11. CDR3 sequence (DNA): TGTGCCAGCAGCCCCCGGGGACAGGGAACAGATGAAGCTTTCTTT. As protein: CASSPRGQGTDEAFF.

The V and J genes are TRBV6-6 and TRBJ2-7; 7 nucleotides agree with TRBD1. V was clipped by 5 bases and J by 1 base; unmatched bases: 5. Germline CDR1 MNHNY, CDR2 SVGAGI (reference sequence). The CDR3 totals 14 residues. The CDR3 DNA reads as TGTGCCAGCAGTCGACAGGGAACATCCTACGAGCAGTACTTC. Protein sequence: CASSRQGTSYEQYF.

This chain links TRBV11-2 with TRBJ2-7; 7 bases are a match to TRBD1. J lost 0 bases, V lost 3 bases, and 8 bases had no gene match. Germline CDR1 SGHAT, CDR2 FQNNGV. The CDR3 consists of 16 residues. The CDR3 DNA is TGTGCCAGCAGCTTCGATATCCGGGACAGCTCCTACGAGCAGTACTTC. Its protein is CASSFDIRDSSYEQYF.